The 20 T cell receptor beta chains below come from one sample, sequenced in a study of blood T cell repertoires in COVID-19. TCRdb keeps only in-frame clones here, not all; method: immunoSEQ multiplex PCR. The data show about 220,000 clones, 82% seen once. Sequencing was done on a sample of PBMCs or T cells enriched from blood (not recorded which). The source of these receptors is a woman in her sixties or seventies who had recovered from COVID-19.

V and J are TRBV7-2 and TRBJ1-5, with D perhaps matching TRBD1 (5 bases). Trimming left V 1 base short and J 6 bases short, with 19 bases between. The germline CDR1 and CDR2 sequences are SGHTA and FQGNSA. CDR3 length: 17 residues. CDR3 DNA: TGTGCCAGCAGCTTAGTTTCAGTCGGGGGTGGGACTCAGCCCCAGCATTTT. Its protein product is CASSLVSVGGGTQPQHF.

The CDR3 region is CASSLEPPRGGVTYGYTF. For the CDR3, the DNA is TGTGCCAGCAGCTTAGAGCCCCCTCGGGGAGGGGTTACCTATGGCTACACCTTC. The V gene is TRBV7-2, the J gene TRBJ1-2; D might be TRBD1 (5 bases). Deletions cut 1 base from V and 4 bases from J, with 22 bases between. This CDR3 region has 18 residues. From germline, CDR1 is SGHTA and CDR2 FQGNSA.

The CDR3 here is CASSPITGIGNTEAFF. DNA for the CDR3: TGCGCCAGCAGCCCTATCACAGGGATAGGGAACACTGAAGCTTTCTTT. V and J are TRBV4-1 and TRBJ1-1, with D possibly TRBD1 on 6 matching bases. CDR1 MGHRA and CDR2 YSYEKL come from the germline V gene. CDR3 length: 16 residues. V dropped 4 bases and J dropped 1 base, with 16 bases sitting between them.

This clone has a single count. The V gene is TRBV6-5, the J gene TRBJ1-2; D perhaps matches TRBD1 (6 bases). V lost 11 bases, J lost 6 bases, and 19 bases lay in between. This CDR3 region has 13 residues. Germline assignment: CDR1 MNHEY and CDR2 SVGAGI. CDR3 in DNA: TGTGCCGGGTCCAGGGGCGGCTGGGATGGCTACACCTTC. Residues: CAGSRGGWDGYTF.

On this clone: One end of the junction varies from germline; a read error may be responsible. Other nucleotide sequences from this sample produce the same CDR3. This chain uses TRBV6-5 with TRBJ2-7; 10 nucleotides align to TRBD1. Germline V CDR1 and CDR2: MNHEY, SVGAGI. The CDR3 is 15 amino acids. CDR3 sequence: CASSYSGTGVYEQYF. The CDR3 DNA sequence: TGTGCCAGTAGTTACTCGGGGACAGGGGTGTACGAGCAGTACTTC.

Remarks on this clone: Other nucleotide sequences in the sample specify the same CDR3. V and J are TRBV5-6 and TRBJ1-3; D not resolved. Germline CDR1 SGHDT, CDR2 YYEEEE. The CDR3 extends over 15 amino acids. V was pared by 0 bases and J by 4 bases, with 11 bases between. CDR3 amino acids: CASSLGGLNGNTIYF. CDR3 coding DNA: TGTGCCAGCAGCTTGGGAGGGCTAAACGGAAACACCATATATTTT.

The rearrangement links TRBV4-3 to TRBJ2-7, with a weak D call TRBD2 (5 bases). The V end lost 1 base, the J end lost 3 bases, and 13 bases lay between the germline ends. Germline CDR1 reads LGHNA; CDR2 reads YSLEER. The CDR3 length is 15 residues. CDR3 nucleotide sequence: TGCGCCAGCAGCCAAGGACCAGTTGGGAGCTACGAGCAGTACTTC. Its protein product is CASSQGPVGSYEQYF.

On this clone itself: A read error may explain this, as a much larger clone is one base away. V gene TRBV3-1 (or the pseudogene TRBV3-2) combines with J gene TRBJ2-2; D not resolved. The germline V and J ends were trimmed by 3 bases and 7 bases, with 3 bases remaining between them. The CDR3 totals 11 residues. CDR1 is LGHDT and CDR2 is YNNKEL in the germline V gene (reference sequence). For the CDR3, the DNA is TGTGCCAGCAGCCACCGCGGGGAGCTGTTTTTT. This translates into CASSHRGELFF.

The CDR3 reads CASSLAETSMREQYF. The CDR3, as DNA: TGCGCCAGCAGCTTGGCGGAGACTTCAATGCGCGAGCAGTACTTC. The chain joins TRBV5-1 to TRBJ2-7; no reliable D call. CDR1 is SGHRS, CDR2 YFSETQ, per germline. Trimming removed 0 bases from V and 6 bases from J, with 16 bases in between. The CDR3 consists of 15 residues. The entire variable domain, with the rest obtained from reference TRBV5-1 and TRBJ2-7, is as follows: KAGVTQTPRYLIKTRGQQVTLSCSPISGHRSVSWYQQTPGQGLQFLFEYFSETQRNKGNFPGRFSGRQFSNSRSEMNVSTLELGDSALYLCASSLAETSMREQYFGPGTRLTVT.

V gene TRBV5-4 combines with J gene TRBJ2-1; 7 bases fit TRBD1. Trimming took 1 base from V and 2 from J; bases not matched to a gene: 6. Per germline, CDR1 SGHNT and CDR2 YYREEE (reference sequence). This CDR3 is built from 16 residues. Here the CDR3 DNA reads TGTGCCAGCAGCTTGCTGAAGGGGGCTACCTACAATGAGCAGTTCTTC. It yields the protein CASSLLKGATYNEQFF.

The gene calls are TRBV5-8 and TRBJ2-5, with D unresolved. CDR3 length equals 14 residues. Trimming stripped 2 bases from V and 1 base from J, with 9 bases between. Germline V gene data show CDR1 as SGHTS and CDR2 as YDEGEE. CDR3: CASSLSNSQETQYF. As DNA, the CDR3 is TGTGCCAGCAGCTTAAGTAATAGCCAAGAGACCCAGTACTTC.

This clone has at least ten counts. The CDR3 DNA reads TGTGCCAGCAGTTACCAGGCGAAGAACACTGAAGCTTTCTTT. Translated, it gives CASSYQAKNTEAFF. The rearrangement uses TRBV6-5 and TRBJ1-1, with D unclear. Trimming stripped 2 bases from V and 1 base from J, with 8 bases between. The germline CDR1 and CDR2 sequences are MNHEY and SVGAGI. CDR3 length: 14 amino acids.

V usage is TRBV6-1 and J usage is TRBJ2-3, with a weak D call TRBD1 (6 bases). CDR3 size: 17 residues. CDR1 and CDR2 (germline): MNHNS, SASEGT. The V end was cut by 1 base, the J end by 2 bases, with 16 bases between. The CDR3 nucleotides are TGTGCCAGCAGTGAAGGGGGGCGGGCAGATTACACAGATACGCAGTATTTT. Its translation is CASSEGGRADYTDTQYF.

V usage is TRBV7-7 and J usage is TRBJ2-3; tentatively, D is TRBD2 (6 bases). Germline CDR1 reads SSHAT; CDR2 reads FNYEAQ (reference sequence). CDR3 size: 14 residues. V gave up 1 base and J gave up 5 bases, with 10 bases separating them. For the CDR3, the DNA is TGTGCCAGCAGCTTAGGGCTAGCGAAAGATACGCAGTATTTT. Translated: CASSLGLAKDTQYF.

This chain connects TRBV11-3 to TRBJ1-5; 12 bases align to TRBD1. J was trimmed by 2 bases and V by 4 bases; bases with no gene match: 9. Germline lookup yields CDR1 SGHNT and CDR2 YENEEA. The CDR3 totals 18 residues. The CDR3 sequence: CASSSIRDRGLGNQPQHF. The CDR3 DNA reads TGTGCCAGCAGCTCTATCCGGGACAGGGGGCTAGGCAATCAGCCCCAGCATTTT.

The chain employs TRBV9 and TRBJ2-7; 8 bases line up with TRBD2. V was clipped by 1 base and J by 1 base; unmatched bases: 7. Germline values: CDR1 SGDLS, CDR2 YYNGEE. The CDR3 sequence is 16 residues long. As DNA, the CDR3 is TGTGCCAGCAGCGTAAGTTCGGGGGGGCAATCCTACGAGCAGTACTTC. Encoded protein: CASSVSSGGQSYEQYF.

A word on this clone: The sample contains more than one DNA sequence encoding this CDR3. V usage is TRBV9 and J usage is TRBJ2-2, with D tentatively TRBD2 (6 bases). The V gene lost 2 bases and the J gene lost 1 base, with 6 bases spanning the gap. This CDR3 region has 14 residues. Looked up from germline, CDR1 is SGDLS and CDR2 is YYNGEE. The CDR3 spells CASSVGGNTGELFF. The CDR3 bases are TGTGCCAGCAGCGTGGGGGGGAACACCGGGGAGCTGTTTTTT.

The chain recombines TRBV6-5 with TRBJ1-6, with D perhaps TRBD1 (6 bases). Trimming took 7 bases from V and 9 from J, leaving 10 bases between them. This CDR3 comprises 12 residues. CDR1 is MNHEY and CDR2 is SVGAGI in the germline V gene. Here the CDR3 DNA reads TGTGCCAGCACCAGGGGCAGTTCACCCCTCCACTTT. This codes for CASTRGSSPLHF.

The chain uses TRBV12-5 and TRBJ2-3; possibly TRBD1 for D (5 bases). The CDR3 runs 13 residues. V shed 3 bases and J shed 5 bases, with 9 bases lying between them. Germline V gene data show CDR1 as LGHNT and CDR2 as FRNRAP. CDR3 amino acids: CASGLDRGDTQYF. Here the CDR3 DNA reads TGTGCTAGTGGTTTAGATAGGGGAGATACGCAGTATTTT.

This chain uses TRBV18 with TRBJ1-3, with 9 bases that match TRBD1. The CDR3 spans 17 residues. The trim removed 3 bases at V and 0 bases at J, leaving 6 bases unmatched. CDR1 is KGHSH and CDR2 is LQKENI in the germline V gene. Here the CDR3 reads CASSPRTGDYSGNTIYF. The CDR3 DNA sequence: TGTGCCAGCTCACCTAGGACAGGGGACTACTCTGGAAACACCATATATTTT.